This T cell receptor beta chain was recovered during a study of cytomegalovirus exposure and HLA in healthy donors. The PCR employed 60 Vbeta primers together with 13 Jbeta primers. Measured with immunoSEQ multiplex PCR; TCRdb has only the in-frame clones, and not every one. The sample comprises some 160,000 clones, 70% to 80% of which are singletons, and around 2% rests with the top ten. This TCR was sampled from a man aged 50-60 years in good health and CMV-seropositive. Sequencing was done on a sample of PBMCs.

CDR3 sequence reads: CASSQGGGSEQYF. CDR3 sequence (DNA): TGTGCCAGCAGCCAAGGGGGGGGATCCGAGCAGTACTTC. This chain connects TRBV27 to TRBJ2-7, with D possibly matching TRBD2 (7 bases). Germline CDR1 reads MNHEY; CDR2 reads SMNVEV (reference sequence). The CDR3 is made up of 13 amino acids. Trimming left V 6 bases short and J 6 bases short, with 15 bases between.